The T cell receptor beta chain under discussion was sequenced for a study of CD8+ T cells in alopecia areata. At the level of the study: Female C3H/HeJ recipients aged roughly 7-10 weeks got skin from C3H/HeJ graft donors aged roughly 6-13 months that had spontaneous alopecia. Study-wide points: Clonality in lesional scalp, especially alopecia totalis/universalis, exceeded that of normal scalp.

RNA extraction was followed by reverse transcription into cDNA, which acted as the sequencing template. TCRdb's copy holds only in-frame clones and misses some; the assay was immunoSEQ multiplex PCR. Recorded here are about 270,000 clones, none singletons. This clone was counted between two and nine times. Its antigen is unknown. Gene names refer to mouse genes. Using CD4, CD8alpha, NKG2D, NKG2ACE and other markers, pooled cutaneous lymph node cells were sorted. Material: CD4+ T cells sorted from a lymph node. This TCR was recovered from a C3H/HeJ mouse with alopecia areata. The mouse strain carries the MHC haplotype H2-k.

Partial CDR3 DNA: TGTGCCAGCAGTATCGACAGGGCGAACACCGGG. This gives the protein CASSIDRANTG. The whole CDR3 is CASSIDRANTGQLYF. V gene TRBV19 combines with J gene TRBJ2-2; 7 nucleotides match TRBD1. The read ends 4 residues shy of where the CDR3 ends; the end is completed using the germline J gene. The V gene end was trimmed by 2 bases and the J gene end by 2 bases; junction bases not matched to a gene: 3. The CDR3 contains 15 residues. Germline lookup yields CDR1 FNHDT and CDR2 SITEND (reference sequence).